Shown below are 20 T cell receptor beta chains from a single sample sequenced in a study of STAT5B mutations in CD4+ large granular lymphocyte leukemia. Repertoires were generated with immunoSEQ multiplex PCR, while TCRdb's copy carries only in-frame clones and drops some. Among approximately 31,000 clones listed, just under 75% were seen once. Sequencing used CD4+ T cells from blood buffy coats. The source is a human donor in good health.

This rearrangement joins TRBV10-3 to TRBJ2-3; 7 bases match TRBD2. The CDR3 has 13 residues. V lost 9 bases, J lost 11 bases, and 14 bases stayed unmatched. Germline-derived CDR1 and CDR2 are ENHRY and SYGVKD. The CDR3 nucleotides are TGTGCCATTCGGGGGGAGGATACTTCCTTGCAGTATTTT. This codes for CAIRGEDTSLQYF.

V usage is TRBV7-9 and J usage is TRBJ1-2, with TRBD1 matching over 8 bases. Germline CDR1 SEHNR, CDR2 FQNEAQ (reference sequence). Germline trimming cut 5 bases from V and 3 bases from J; bases unmatched to any gene: 8. CDR3 length: 15 amino acids. The CDR3 DNA reads TGTGCCAGCAGCCCAGGACAGGGAGGGGACTATGGCTACACCTTC. Its translation is CASSPGQGGDYGYTF.

There are a few counts of this clone. This sequence joins TRBV29-1 and TRBJ2-3, with TRBD1 matching 11 bases. The CDR3 is 16 residues long. Looked up from germline, CDR1 is SQVTM and CDR2 is ANQGSEA. V trimming: 5 bases; J trimming: 3 bases; junction bases outside the gene matches: 10. The CDR3 reads CSVTPGRDRGTDTQYF. Here the CDR3 DNA reads TGCAGCGTTACCCCGGGCCGGGACAGGGGGACAGATACGCAGTATTTT.

The chain links TRBV5-5 to TRBJ1-5; D remains ambiguous. The CDR3 contains 15 residues. Germline lookup yields CDR1 SGHKS and CDR2 YYEKEE (reference sequence). V dropped 4 bases and J dropped 4 bases, with 15 bases sitting between them. DNA for the CDR3: TGTGCCAGCAGCCCTTCTGGGATCGGGAATCAGCCCCAGCATTTT. It codes for CASSPSGIGNQPQHF. The whole variable domain, filled in from reference TRBV5-5 and TRBJ1-5, reads DAGVTQSPTHLIKTRGQQVTLRCSPISGHKSVSWYQQVLGQGPQFIFQYYEKEERGRGNFPDRFSARQFPNYSSELNVNALLLGDSALYLCASSPSGIGNQPQHFGDGTRLSIL.

The genes are TRBV7-9 and TRBJ2-2; no reliable D call. V shed 2 bases and J shed 4 bases, with 5 bases lying between them. This CDR3 is 13 amino acids long. CDR1 is SEHNR, CDR2 FQNEAQ, per germline (reference sequence). This chain's CDR3 is CASSLMTTGELFF. CDR3 DNA sequence: TGTGCCAGCAGCTTAATGACCACCGGGGAGCTGTTTTTT.

DNA of the CDR3: TGTGCCAGCAGCTTAGGTCAGCTTGGGGTGGGTACTGAAGCTTTCTTT. It specifies CASSLGQLGVGTEAFF. The chain combines TRBV7-8 with TRBJ1-1; D unclear. CDR3 length equals 16 residues. Germline CDR1 SGHVS, CDR2 FQNEAQ. Between the trimmed V and J ends, which lost 1 base and 5 bases, there was a span of 17 bases.

This chain connects TRBV19 to TRBJ1-2; unclear D gene. V was shortened by 5 bases and J by 6 bases, with 13 bases between the two germline ends. CDR3 length equals 13 residues. Per the germline V gene, CDR1 is LNHDA and CDR2 is SQIVND (reference sequence). Written as DNA, the CDR3 is TGTGCCAGTAGTCTGGATCCTCATCATGGCTACACCTTC. Amino acids: CASSLDPHHGYTF.

The chain combines TRBV30 with TRBJ2-2, with D unclear. V was pared by 4 bases and J by 0 bases, with 3 bases between. Germline CDR1 reads GTSNPN; CDR2 reads SVGIG (reference sequence). The CDR3 consists of 12 residues. The chain's CDR3 is CAWTPNTGELFF. The CDR3 coding sequence is TGTGCCTGGACTCCGAACACCGGGGAGCTGTTTTTT.

The V gene is TRBV27, the J gene TRBJ1-1, with a weak D call TRBD1 (5 bases). Germline CDR1 MNHEY, CDR2 SMNVEV (reference sequence). The CDR3 extends over 15 amino acids. The ends were cut back, 2 bases at V and 3 bases at J, with 13 bases in the middle. The CDR3 bases are TGTGCCAGCAGTTTAAGTTTTGGGACCTACACTGAAGCTTTCTTT. Its translation: CASSLSFGTYTEAFF.

The rearrangement links TRBV4-1 to TRBJ1-3; maybe TRBD1 (5 bases). Trimming shortened V by 0 bases and J by 0 bases, and 12 bases separated the two germline ends. CDR3 length: 17 amino acids. CDR1 and CDR2 from the germline V gene are MGHRA and YSYEKL. In nucleotides, the CDR3 is TGCGCCAGCAGCCAAGACGCCGGGGCCCCCTCTGGAAACACCATATATTTT. Translated, it gives CASSQDAGAPSGNTIYF.

This clone was found a few times. The J gene is TRBJ2-5, the V gene TRBV7-2; TRBD1 or TRBD2 may be the D gene (7 bases each). Germline CDR1 reads SGHTA; CDR2 reads FQGNSA. V was shortened by 5 bases and J by 4 bases, with 14 bases between the two germline ends. CDR3 length: 14 amino acids. CDR3 in amino acids: CASSQGGSPETQYF. CDR3 nucleotides: TGTGCCAGCAGCCAGGGGGGGTCCCCAGAGACCCAGTACTTC. Based on the CDR3 plus reference TRBV7-2 and TRBJ2-5, the full variable domain is GAGVSQSPSNKVTEKGKDVELRCDPISGHTALYWYRQSLGQGLEFLIYFQGNSAPDKSGLPSDRFSAERTGGSVSTLTIQRTQQEDSAVYLCASSQGGSPETQYFGPGTRLLVL.

The chain carries TRBV5-1 and TRBJ2-1; possibly TRBD2 for D (5 bases). This CDR3 has 19 residues. Germline V gene lookup returns CDR1 SGHRS and CDR2 YFSETQ. The V end was cut by 4 bases, the J end by 0 bases, with 23 bases between. The CDR3 DNA reads TGCGCCAGCAGCCTCTCACTAGGAAGGGTGATTATCTCCTACAATGAGCAGTTCTTC. It encodes CASSLSLGRVIISYNEQFF.

This chain links TRBV6-1 with TRBJ2-7; the D call may be TRBD1 or TRBD2 (6 bases each). V lost 1 base to trimming and J lost 5 bases, with 15 bases between them. CDR3 size: 15 residues. Germline V lookup: CDR1 MNHNS, CDR2 SASEGT. The DNA of the CDR3 is TGTGCCAGCAGTGAAGTCAGAGGGGGGTGGGACGAGCAGTACTTC. Protein product: CASSEVRGGWDEQYF.

This rearrangement joins TRBV28 to TRBJ2-3, with D hard to call. Trimming shortened V by 3 bases and J by 4 bases, and 11 bases separated the two germline ends. Germline V gene lookup returns CDR1 MDHEN and CDR2 SYDVKM. The CDR3 length is 14 residues. The CDR3 sequence: CASSFTSVADTQYF. CDR3 nucleotides: TGTGCCAGCAGTTTTACGTCAGTCGCAGATACGCAGTATTTT.

This clone turned up a few times. This chain uses TRBV6-1 with TRBJ2-7; D not resolved. Trimming removed 5 bases from V and 1 base from J, with 15 bases in between. CDR1 and CDR2 from the germline V gene are MNHNS and SASEGT. The CDR3 is 15 amino acids. CDR3 sequence: CASSLWAASSYEQYV. CDR3 DNA sequence: TGTGCCAGCAGTCTGTGGGCAGCTTCGTCCTACGAGCAGTACGTC.

The rearrangement links TRBV7-8 to TRBJ2-5, with 10 bases lining up with TRBD1. V lost 2 bases and J lost 0; bases outside the gene matches: 12. The CDR3 covers 19 residues. Germline CDR1 reads SGHVS; CDR2 reads FQNEAQ. CDR3 in amino acids: CASSLRGIRDRGYQETQYF. The CDR3 bases are TGTGCCAGCAGCTTACGCGGGATCCGGGACAGGGGATACCAAGAGACCCAGTACTTC.

The gene calls are TRBV19 and TRBJ1-4; TRBD1 might be the D (5 bases). Germline CDR1 is LNHDA and CDR2 is SQIVND (reference sequence). The CDR3 covers 16 residues. Between the trimmed V and J ends, which lost 8 bases and 0 bases, there was a span of 16 bases. CDR3 in amino acids: CASGYLGAATNEKLFF. CDR3 DNA: TGTGCCAGTGGTTACCTTGGGGCAGCAACTAATGAAAAACTGTTTTTT. Full variable domain (missing parts from reference TRBV19 and TRBJ1-4): DGGITQSPKYLFRKEGQNVTLSCEQNLNHDAMYWYRQDPGQGLRLIYYSQIVNDFQKGDIAEGYSVSREKKESFPLTVTSAQKNPTAFYLCASGYLGAATNEKLFFGSGTQLSVL.

The CDR3: CASSSDSLSNYGYTF. The CDR3 DNA reads TGTGCCAGCAGCTCGGACAGCCTATCTAACTATGGCTACACCTTC. The V call is TRBV7-2, the J call TRBJ1-2; a weak D match, TRBD1 (6 bases). Between the trimmed V and J ends, which lost 4 bases and 0 bases, there was a span of 12 bases. The CDR3 sequence is 15 residues long. In germline, CDR1 is SGHTA, CDR2 FQGNSA.

The chain has TRBV5-1 and TRBJ2-2; 7 bases are shared with TRBD2. The CDR3 is 16 amino acids. V trimming: 4 bases; J trimming: 3 bases; junction bases outside the gene matches: 9. Germline V lookup: CDR1 SGHRS, CDR2 YFSETQ. CDR3 DNA: TGCGCCAGCAGCCCCTTTGCGGGAGCCGACACCGGGGAGCTGTTTTTT. It specifies CASSPFAGADTGELFF.

The V gene is TRBV4-1, the J gene TRBJ1-4; D call uncertain. This CDR3 is 15 amino acids long. Trimming cost V 4 bases and J 8 bases, with 17 bases left between them. Germline assignment: CDR1 MGHRA and CDR2 YSYEKL. The CDR3 loop is CASSPLLRATEKLFF. In DNA form, the CDR3 reads TGCGCCAGCAGCCCGCTCCTGCGGGCGACAGAAAAACTGTTTTTT.